The sequence of this T cell receptor beta chain was determined in a study of blood T cell repertoires in COVID-19 (dated by TCRdb to 2020 to 2021). Study-wide context: Samples covering the acute and convalescent phases of COVID-19 were provided by collaborators in the United States, Italy and Spain. The material from the prospective study consisted of cDNA or gDNA derived from T cells, B-cell-depleted T cells, or PBMCs. Deeply sampled blood TCRbeta repertoires from subjects exposed to, actively infected with, or recovered from COVID-19 were included in the dataset. The repertoires were released in a freely available public database intended as a resource for research on the immune response to SARS-CoV-2. Samples came from the ongoing ImmuneRACE study (first 160 participants) plus 1,254 subjects from 6 global collaborators. Sample metadata almost always included a de-identified subject ID, COVID-19 status, age in years and sex. HLA class I and class II types, where available, came from metadata supplied by the sample provider rather than from assay-based typing.

Comment on this clone: What antigen it recognizes has not been identified. Base quality data are lacking; no much larger clone is found one base away.

In the prospective study, participants were about 18 to 95 years old, resided in 24 geographic areas of the United States, and were enrolled through a virtual design. In the prospective study, participants were assigned to cohorts based on the clinical history participants reported in a screening survey and a study questionnaire. Each participant in the prospective study had whole blood, serum and a nasopharyngeal or oropharyngeal swab collected by mobile phlebotomists. Participants in the prospective study had the option to provide additional blood draws and questionnaires over an approximately 2-month period. Prospective study blood samples were shipped either frozen or at room temperature before DNA extraction. From the cysteine through the phenylalanine, the CDR3 covers 14 amino acids. Only the CDR3 region is kept as DNA, spanning 42 bases read in frame from base 1. Taken from the germline V gene, the CDR1 and CDR2 loops are SGHRS and YFSETQ. Trimming at the junction amounts to 2 bases on V and 0 bases on J, and the germline ends lie 6 bases apart.

Broader findings and caveats from the paper: Clinical and demographic metadata were provided uncurated, with the amount varying by source and participant.

TCRbeta CDR3 regions were amplified from genomic DNA using the immunoSEQ Assay, a bias-controlled multiplex PCR. The published analysis was carried out like this. The number of nucleated cells in each sample was estimated from the amplification of reference gene primers within the assay. To quantify the absolute abundance of each unique TCRbeta CDR3 rearrangement, sequence reads were collapsed and filtered. Productive Simpson clonality was computed per sample as the square root of Simpson's diversity index over productive rearrangements. What TCRdb holds here is the immuneACCESS table cut down to in-frame rearrangements. Part of the clones is not present; checked against another copy, under half of the missing clones reflect an unresolved V gene, and the others are unexplained. V and J calls and clone size are those listed in that table; D and trimming were worked out from the DNA. The sample includes approximately 250,000 clones, with approximately 88% observed a single time. The ten largest clones capture under 2.5% of the sample.

The clonotype was recovered from a woman between 35 and 50 years old with acute COVID-19. Recombination linked TRBV5-1 to TRBJ2-1, with no confident D gene call. The specimen sequenced was PBMCs or T cells enriched from blood (not recorded which). For the CDR3, the sequence is CASSFAVSYNEQFF. The sequence in DNA is TGCGCCAGCAGCTTTGCAGTCTCCTACAATGAGCAGTTCTTC.